What follows describes a single T cell receptor beta chain. V was clipped by 8 bases and J by 10 bases; unmatched bases: 17. The CDR3 runs 16 residues. CDR1 and CDR2 from the germline V gene are SEHNR and FQNEAQ (reference sequence). These data belong to a study of blood T cell repertoires in COVID-19. Using immunoSEQ multiplex PCR, the repertoire was profiled, and TCRdb retains in-frame clones only, with some absent. Altogether about 300,000 clones are present, roughly 87% being singletons, with the ten largest covering 5.5% to 6%. Sequencing was done on a sample of PBMCs or T cells enriched from blood (not recorded which). This chain links TRBV7-9 with TRBJ2-1; TRBD2 matches 10 bases. This TCR was recovered from a woman aged 25-40 years who had recovered from COVID-19. The CDR3 spells CASGRTSGVLGGEQFF. In nucleotides, the CDR3 is TGTGCCAGCGGACGAACTAGCGGGGTCTTGGGGGGAGAGCAGTTCTTC. Using reference TRBV7-9 and TRBJ2-1 for the parts outside the CDR3, the full variable domain is DTGVSQNPRHKITKRGQNVTFRCDPISEHNRLYWYRQTLGQGPEFLTYFQNEAQLEKSRLLSDRFSAERPKGSFSTLEIQRTEQGDSAMYLCASGRTSGVLGGEQFFGPGTRLTVL.